The clone carrying this T cell receptor (beta chain) showed up many times. Patients showing uncontrolled infection, other autoimmune disease, pregnancy or lactation were ineligible. The data were taken from a study of T cells in Graves' hyperthyroidism and ophthalmopathy. V lost 0 bases and J 0 bases, leaving 6 bases between the germline ends. This CDR3 comprises 13 residues. Per germline, CDR1 SQVTM and CDR2 ANQGSEA. RNA transcripts provided the source from which TCR beta CDR3 regions were amplified. TCR CDR3 underwent first-round RT-PCR with the HTBI primer set. TCRdb independently ran MiXCR on the multiplex PCR reads; one entry per CDR3 protein. The repertoire holds about 290,000 distinct CDR3 sequences, with roughly 15% as singletons.

Sequencing was carried out using blood. The chain is built from TRBV29-1 and TRBJ2-7; D is ambiguous. This sequence originates from a woman aged 45-65 years with Graves' hyperthyroidism that later progressed to Graves' ophthalmopathy. Written as DNA, the CDR3 is TGCAGCGTTGAAGACAGCTACTCCTACGAGCAGTACTTC. It encodes CSVEDSYSYEQYF.